The rows below give T cell receptor beta chains drawn from one sample of a study of blood T cell repertoires in COVID-19. The assay was immunoSEQ multiplex PCR, and TCRdb's table has in-frame clones only and misses some. Of about 54,000 clones listed, 80% to 85% are singletons. Sequences were obtained from peripheral blood. These receptors came from a man in his fifties or sixties with acute or convalescent COVID-19. The CDR3 runs from the conserved cysteine through the conserved F or W. D genes are given only for firm matches. A row's size may be missing; if present it is once, few, many or a size class.

TRBJ2-1,.,.,TRBV19,TGTGCCAGTAGTGTACCGGGACTGGGATACAATGAGCAGTTCTTC,CASSVPGLGYNEQFF
TRBJ2-5,TRBD1,.,TRBV4-1,TGCGCCAGCAGCCAAGTTCAGGGGGTTGGGACCCAGTACTTC,CASSQVQGVGTQYF
TRBJ2-1,.,.,TRBV10-1,TGCGCCAGCAGTGAGGGGGGCCTCGGGGATGAGCAGTTCTTC,CASSEGGLGDEQFF
TRBJ2-5,TRBD1,.,TRBV3-1/TRBV3-2,TGTGCCAGCAGCCAAACCGGGACAGGGATATACGAAGAGACCCAGTACTTC,CASSQTGTGIYEETQYF
TRBJ2-7,.,.,TRBV4-1,TGCGCCAGCAGCCAAGATAGTCGCCCCCCGCGGACCTACGAGCAGTACTTC,CASSQDSRPPRTYEQYF
TRBJ2-3,TRBD1,.,TRBV7-6,TGTGCCAGCAGCCCAGGCCAGGGGGCAAACGCAGATACGCAGTATTTT,CASSPGQGANADTQYF
TRBJ2-3,.,.,TRBV7-3,TGTGCCAGCAGCCCCCCGGGGGCAGATACGCAGTATTTT,CASSPPGADTQYF
TRBJ2-3,.,.,TRBV6-2/TRBV6-3,TGTGCCAGCAGTTACTTTGGCAGGGGCACAGATACGCAGTATTTT,CASSYFGRGTDTQYF
TRBJ1-1,.,.,TRBV13,TGTGCCAGCAGCTCTTTACAGAAGGTCGCTGAAGCTTTCTTT,CASSSLQKVAEAFF
TRBJ1-1,.,once,TRBV10-3,TGTGCCATCAGGCACATGAACACTGAAGCTTTCTTT,CAIRHMNTEAFF
TRBJ1-3,.,.,TRBV9,TGTGCCAGCAGCGGGAGGGTAGCAAACACCATATATTTT,CASSGRVANTIYF
TRBJ2-1,TRBD2,.,TRBV12-5,TGTGCTAGTGGTTTTGGACTAGCGGAAAACAATGAGCAGTTCTTC,CASGFGLAENNEQFF
TRBJ1-5,.,.,TRBV7-6,TGTGCCAGCAGCTTAGATAGTGATCAGCCCCAGCATTTT,CASSLDSDQPQHF
TRBJ1-3,.,.,TRBV5-1,TGCGCCAGCAGCTTGGGGACGAGGGTCGGAAACACCATATATTTT,CASSLGTRVGNTIYF
TRBJ1-2,TRBD1,few,TRBV6-1,TGTGCCAGCAGTGAAGCGGACAGGGCTAATGGCTACACCTTC,CASSEADRANGYTF
TRBJ2-5,.,.,TRBV30,TGTGCCTGGAGTGGCGGGTTCGAGACCCAGTACTTC,CAWSGGFETQYF
TRBJ1-2,TRBD1,.,TRBV5-1,TGCGCCAGCAGCCCAACAGGGGACAGGGGCTACACCTTC,CASSPTGDRGYTF
TRBJ1-2,.,.,TRBV30,TGTGCCTGGAGTTCCCCAACGACAGGTGGAAACTATGGCTACACCTTC,CAWSSPTTGGNYGYTF
TRBJ1-2,.,.,TRBV6-1,TGTGCCAGCAGTGACGATCGGGGGGGCACCGGCTACACCTTC,CASSDDRGGTGYTF
TRBJ2-1,TRBD2,.,TRBV5-1,TGCGCCAGCAGTTTAGCGGGGGGGCCGGGTGAGCAGTTCTTC,CASSLAGGPGEQFF
TRBJ2-2,.,.,TRBV7-8,TGTGCCAGCAGCCTTGGGGCCACGAACACCGGGGAGCTGTTTTTT,CASSLGATNTGELFF
TRBJ2-7,.,.,TRBV28,TGTGCCAGCAATACGGGGTACGAGCAGTACTTC,CASNTGYEQYF